What follows is one T cell receptor (beta chain) and its context. No antigen is known for it. These data originate in a study of graft-versus-host responses after intestinal transplantation. Trimming took off 5 bases at V and 2 bases at J, with 13 bases between the two ends. The CDR3 totals 14 residues. The V gene's germline CDR1 is PRHDT and CDR2 FYEKMQ (reference sequence). Measured with immunoSEQ multiplex PCR; TCRdb has only the in-frame clones, and not every one. The sample lists 80,000 or so clones; approximately 92% were seen once. Study observations and caveats: Ileal or blood samples showed some GvH clones first, and such clones were also found in recipient marrow.

The chain combines TRBV13 with TRBJ2-7; perhaps TRBD1 as D (6 bases). This clonotype was sampled from a human patient who received an intestinal transplant, so some T cells may come from the graft donor. The sequencing here drew on PBMCs, taken 98 days after intestinal transplantation. CDR3 bases: TGTGCCAGCAGCGTGGCCAGGGGAACCTACGAGCAGTACTTC. This sequence encodes CASSVARGTYEQYF.